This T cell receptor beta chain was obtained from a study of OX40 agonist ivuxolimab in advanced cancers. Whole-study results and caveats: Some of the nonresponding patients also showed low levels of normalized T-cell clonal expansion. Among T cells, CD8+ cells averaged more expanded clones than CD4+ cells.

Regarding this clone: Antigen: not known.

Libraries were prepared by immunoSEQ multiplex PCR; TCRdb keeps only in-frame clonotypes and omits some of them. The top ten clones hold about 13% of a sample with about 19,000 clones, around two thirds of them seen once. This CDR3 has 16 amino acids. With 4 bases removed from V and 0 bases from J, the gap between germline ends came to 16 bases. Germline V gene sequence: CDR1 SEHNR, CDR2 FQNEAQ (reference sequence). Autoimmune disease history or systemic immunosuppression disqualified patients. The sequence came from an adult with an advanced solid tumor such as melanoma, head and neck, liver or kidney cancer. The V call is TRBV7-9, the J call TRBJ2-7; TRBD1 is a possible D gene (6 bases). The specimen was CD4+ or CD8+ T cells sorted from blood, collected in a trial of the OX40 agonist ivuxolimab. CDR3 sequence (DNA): TGTGCCAGCAGCTCCGTCAAAGGGGGAAGCTCCTACGAGCAGTACTTC. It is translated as CASSSVKGGSSYEQYF.